This TCR beta chain came from a study of siplizumab effects on memory and regulatory T cells. Study-level points and caveats: Memory cells seemed less diverse than naive T cells, which seemed major alloresponse contributors. Naive versus memory phenotype went unassigned for roughly 75-97% of proliferating CD4+ or CD8+ clones. The study found that siplizumab significantly reduced alloreactive sequences traceable to unstimulated CD4+ memory cells.

As for this clone: Its target is unknown.

Some 93,000 TCR templates per sample were sequenced. Generated by immunoSEQ multiplex PCR, the TCRdb table keeps only in-frame clones and is missing some. Among 100,000 to 110,000 clones listed, 94% were seen once. The TCR was taken from a human donor in good health. What was sequenced was non-Treg CD4+ T cells sorted from blood.

Written as DNA, the CDR3 is TGTGCCAGCAGCCCGGGGACAGCGAACACTGAAGCTTTCTTT. Translating it yields CASSPGTANTEAFF. This sequence joins TRBV7-8 and TRBJ1-1; the match to TRBD1 covers 7 bases. Germline values: CDR1 SGHVS, CDR2 FQNEAQ. The trim removed 5 bases at V and 1 base at J, leaving 4 bases unmatched. This CDR3 is built from 14 residues.